This passage covers 20 T cell receptor beta chains from one sample sequenced in a study of blood T cell repertoires in COVID-19. Measured with immunoSEQ multiplex PCR; TCRdb has only the in-frame clones, and not every one. The sample carries about 280,000 clones, around 88% recorded once. Material for sequencing was PBMCs or T cells enriched from blood (not recorded which). Receptors originate from a woman in her thirties or forties who had recovered from COVID-19.

This chain links TRBV2 with TRBJ2-1, with TRBD2 identical over 7 bases. Germline V gene data show CDR1 as SNHLY and CDR2 as FYNNEI. The CDR3 extends over 15 amino acids. J gave up 9 bases and V 4 bases, and 12 bases lay outside the gene matches. The CDR3 loop is CASSVRGLGVGEQFF. The DNA of the CDR3 is TGTGCCAGCAGTGTCCGCGGACTAGGGGTCGGTGAGCAGTTCTTC. Full variable domain (remainder filled in from reference TRBV2 and TRBJ2-1): EPEVTQTPSHQVTQMGQEVILRCVPISNHLYFYWYRQILGQKVEFLVSFYNNEISEKSEIFDDQFSVERPDGSNFTLKIRSTKLEDSAMYFCASSVRGLGVGEQFFGPGTRLTVL.

The V call is TRBV4-3, the J call TRBJ2-1; 11 bases align to TRBD2. Trimming removed 3 bases from V and 4 bases from J; junction bases left unmatched: 5. Germline-derived CDR1 and CDR2 are LGHNA and YSLEER. The length of the CDR3 is 16 residues. CDR3 residues: CASSQVAGGPYNEQFF. The CDR3 coding sequence is TGCGCCAGCAGCCAGGTAGCGGGAGGGCCTTACAATGAGCAGTTCTTC.

This clone appeared a few times. This sequence joins TRBV20-1 and TRBJ2-3, with 9 bases fitting TRBD1. Germline V gene data show CDR1 as DFQATT and CDR2 as SNEGSKA (reference sequence). V was pared by 3 bases and J by 3 bases, with 7 bases of the junction left unmatched. The CDR3 spans 15 residues. CDR3 region: CSASVGTGLTDTQYF. The CDR3 DNA reads TGCAGTGCTAGTGTCGGGACAGGGCTGACAGATACGCAGTATTTT.

The V and J genes are TRBV30 and TRBJ1-6, with unresolved D. The CDR3 consists of 15 residues. V was trimmed by 3 bases and J by 3 bases, leaving 12 bases between them. Per the germline V gene, CDR1 is GTSNPN and CDR2 is SVGIG (reference sequence). CDR3 sequence reads: CAWRPQINYNSPLHF. The CDR3 bases are TGTGCCTGGAGGCCTCAGATAAACTATAATTCACCCCTCCACTTT.

The chain uses TRBV6-2 or TRBV6-3 and TRBJ2-7, with D possibly TRBD1 on 5 matching bases. Germline lookup yields CDR1 MNHEY and CDR2 SVGEGT. The CDR3 loop spans 17 amino acids. V lost 6 bases to trimming and J lost 5 bases, with 26 bases between them. The CDR3 sequence: CASSPTPGQLKPNEQYF. The DNA for the CDR3 is TGTGCCAGCAGCCCCACTCCCGGACAACTTAAACCCAACGAGCAGTACTTC.

The chain carries TRBV18 and TRBJ2-4, with no clear D. The CDR3 is 13 amino acids. Germline CDR1 is KGHSH and CDR2 is LQKENI. Deletions cut 6 bases from V and 4 bases from J, with 10 bases between. For the CDR3, the DNA is TGTGCCAGCTCCCCCGGGTATAAAAACATTCAGTACTTC. This codes for CASSPGYKNIQYF.

V is TRBV12-5 and J is TRBJ2-5; D is perhaps TRBD2 (6 bases). The V gene's germline CDR1 is LGHNT and CDR2 FRNRAP. The CDR3 has 14 amino acids. V shed 6 bases and J shed 1 base, with 12 bases lying between them. Here the CDR3 reads CASGRGGVQETQYF. The DNA of the CDR3 is TGTGCTAGTGGCCGGGGAGGCGTCCAAGAGACCCAGTACTTC. Full variable domain (rest looked up from reference TRBV12-5 and TRBJ2-5): DARVTQTPRHKVTEMGQEVTMRCQPILGHNTVFWYRQTMMQGLELLAYFRNRAPLDDSGMPKDRFSAEMPDATLATLKIQPSEPRDSAVYFCASGRGGVQETQYFGPGTRLLVL.

This clone was counted a few times. This rearrangement joins TRBV7-8 to TRBJ2-1; D unclear. Germline-derived CDR1 and CDR2 are SGHVS and FQNEAQ. Trimming removed 7 bases from V and 0 bases from J, with 10 bases in between. The CDR3 spans 14 residues. CDR3 in amino acids: CASTVAVSYNEQFF. The CDR3 DNA is TGTGCCAGCACCGTAGCCGTCTCCTACAATGAGCAGTTCTTC.

This clone was counted a single time. V gene TRBV18 combines with J gene TRBJ1-3; D is ambiguous. With 2 bases removed from V and 3 bases from J, the gap between germline ends came to 8 bases. This CDR3 is 14 amino acids long. Germline V gene lookup returns CDR1 KGHSH and CDR2 LQKENI. CDR3 region: CASSPDGGGNTIYF. In DNA form, the CDR3 reads TGTGCCAGCTCACCAGATGGCGGTGGAAACACCATATATTTT.

This sequence joins TRBV6-2 or TRBV6-3 and TRBJ1-2; 7 bases match TRBD1. Looked up from germline, CDR1 is MNHEY and CDR2 is SVGEGT. Unmatched junction bases numbered 9, after V lost 5 bases and J lost 0 bases. The CDR3 contains 16 residues. CDR3 residues: CASSQSGTDTNYGYTF. The CDR3 DNA is TGTGCCAGCAGTCAATCCGGGACAGACACTAACTATGGCTACACCTTC.

The chain employs TRBV6-2 or TRBV6-3 and TRBJ2-3; TRBD2 matches 8 bases. The CDR3 extends over 14 amino acids. Trimming took 2 bases from V and 5 from J; bases not matched to a gene: 3. CDR1 and CDR2 (germline): MNHEY, SVGEGT. CDR3 sequence reads: CASSYLAGGDTQYF. CDR3 bases: TGTGCCAGCAGTTACCTGGCGGGAGGAGATACGCAGTATTTT.

V and J are TRBV21-1 and TRBJ2-4; TRBD2 is the table's D call, not checked against the DNA. TRBV21-1 is a recognized pseudogene. The CDR3 sequence is 18 residues long. CDR3 sequence reads: CASSKEEEGFLAKNIQYF. The CDR3 DNA sequence: TGTGCCAGCAGCAAAGAGGAGGAGGGATTTTTGGCCAAAAACATTCAGTACTTC.

This chain connects TRBV6-6 to TRBJ2-6; D is possibly TRBD2 (6 bases). Trimming took off 5 bases at V and 0 bases at J, with 11 bases between the two ends. The CDR3 loop spans 16 amino acids. CDR1 MNHNY and CDR2 SVGAGI come from the germline V gene (reference sequence). This CDR3 is CASSRDLRSGANVLTF. The DNA for the CDR3 is TGTGCCAGCAGTCGGGACTTACGCTCTGGGGCCAACGTCCTGACTTTC.

The table lists this clone with a count of one. V usage is TRBV10-1 and J usage is TRBJ2-7; 8 bases align to TRBD2. With V trimmed by 0 bases and J by 2 bases, 3 bases remained unmatched. CDR1 is WNHNN and CDR2 is SYGVQD in the germline V gene (reference sequence). This CDR3 has 15 amino acids. The CDR3 nucleotides are TGCGCCAGCAGTGAGTCGTCGGGAGGGCCCTACGAGCAGTACTTC. It translates to CASSESSGGPYEQYF.

The chain recombines TRBV28 with TRBJ1-4; D is unclear. CDR1 is MDHEN, CDR2 SYDVKM, per germline. V dropped 6 bases and J dropped 7 bases, with 12 bases sitting between them. CDR3 length: 13 amino acids. CDR3 coding DNA: TGTGCCAGCAGCCCCGCGTTCCGTGAAAAACTGTTTTTT. This gives the protein CASSPAFREKLFF.

V usage is TRBV19 and J usage is TRBJ2-1; the match to TRBD2 covers 11 bases. The CDR3 length is 16 residues. Germline-derived CDR1 and CDR2 are LNHDA and SQIVND (reference sequence). Trimming removed 7 bases from V and 3 bases from J; junction bases left unmatched: 8. The CDR3 nucleotides are TGTGCCAGTACCGACAGACTAGCGGGACACTACAATGAGCAGTTCTTC. Its translation is CASTDRLAGHYNEQFF.

This rearrangement joins TRBV7-9 to TRBJ1-6; no reliable D call. V lost 1 base to trimming and J lost 4 bases, with 5 bases between them. CDR3 length: 14 residues. From germline, CDR1 is SEHNR and CDR2 FQNEAQ (reference sequence). The CDR3 DNA reads as TGTGCCAGCAGCTTAGGGCCTTATAATTCACCCCTCCACTTT. Residues: CASSLGPYNSPLHF.

The rearrangement uses TRBV3-1 (or the pseudogene TRBV3-2) and TRBJ2-5, with 10 bases fitting TRBD2. The length of the CDR3 is 17 residues. CDR1 LGHDT and CDR2 YNNKEL come from the germline V gene (reference sequence). Trimming removed 4 bases from V and 4 bases from J; junction bases left unmatched: 12. The DNA for the CDR3 is TGTGCCAGCAGCCCCCCCTTTACTAGCGGGAAAGCAGAGACCCAGTACTTC. The encoded protein is CASSPPFTSGKAETQYF.

This clone was recorded only once. The gene calls are TRBV5-1 and TRBJ2-7; the D gene is possibly TRBD2 (6 bases). CDR3 length: 17 residues. The germline CDR1 and CDR2 sequences are SGHRS and YFSETQ. The germline V and J ends were trimmed by 4 bases and 2 bases, with 22 bases remaining between them. CDR3 coding DNA: TGCGCCAGCAGCCCGCGGGGTGGGCCAGGAACAACCTACGAGCAGTACTTC. This gives the protein CASSPRGGPGTTYEQYF.

The chain carries TRBV2 and TRBJ2-1; 8 nucleotides agree with TRBD2. Germline V lookup: CDR1 SNHLY, CDR2 FYNNEI. V shed 6 bases, J shed 0 bases, and the junction held 22 bases outside the gene matches. The CDR3 covers 21 residues. In nucleotides, the CDR3 is TGTGCCAGCAGCGACCCTTCGTTAGCGCGCGGGAGGACTAACTCCTACAATGAGCAGTTCTTC. Its translation: CASSDPSLARGRTNSYNEQFF.